This T cell receptor beta chain came from a study of T cell changes during pregnancy in multiple sclerosis. Germline assignment: CDR1 MNHEY and CDR2 SMNVEV (reference sequence). The CDR3 loop spans 13 amino acids. V lost 6 bases, J lost 1 base, and 7 bases lay in between. Clones were sequenced by immunoSEQ multiplex PCR, and TCRdb holds only the in-frame ones, with some missing. The sample has tens of thousands of clones, 88% seen once. The chain links TRBV27 to TRBJ2-1; TRBD2 might be the D (6 bases). The sample was CD4+ T cells from peripheral blood mononuclear cells, taken before pregnancy. The sequence derives from a female donor with multiple sclerosis, enrolled in a pregnancy study. The CDR3 DNA sequence: TGTGCCAGCAGGGAGGGTTCCTACAATGAGCAGTTCTTC. Amino acids: CASREGSYNEQFF.